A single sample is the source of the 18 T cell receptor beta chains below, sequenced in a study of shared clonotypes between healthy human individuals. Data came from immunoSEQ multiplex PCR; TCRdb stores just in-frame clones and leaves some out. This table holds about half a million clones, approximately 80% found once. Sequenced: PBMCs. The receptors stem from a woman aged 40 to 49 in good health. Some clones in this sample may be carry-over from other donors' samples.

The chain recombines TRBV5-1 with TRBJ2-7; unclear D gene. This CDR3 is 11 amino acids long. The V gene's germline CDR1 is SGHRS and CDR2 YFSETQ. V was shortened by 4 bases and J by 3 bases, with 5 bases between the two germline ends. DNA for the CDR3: TGCGCCAGCAGCATAGGCTACGAGCAGTACTTC. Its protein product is CASSIGYEQYF.

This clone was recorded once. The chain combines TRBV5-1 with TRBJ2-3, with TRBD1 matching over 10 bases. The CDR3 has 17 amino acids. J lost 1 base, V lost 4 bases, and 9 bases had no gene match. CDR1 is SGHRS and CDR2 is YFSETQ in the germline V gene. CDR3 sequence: CASSVLRGTGGTDTQYF. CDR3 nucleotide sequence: TGCGCCAGCAGCGTACTTCGAGGGACAGGGGGCACAGATACGCAGTATTTT. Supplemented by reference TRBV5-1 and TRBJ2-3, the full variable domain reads KAGVTQTPRYLIKTRGQQVTLSCSPISGHRSVSWYQQTPGQGLQFLFEYFSETQRNKGNFPGRFSGRQFSNSRSEMNVSTLELGDSALYLCASSVLRGTGGTDTQYFGPGTRLTVL.

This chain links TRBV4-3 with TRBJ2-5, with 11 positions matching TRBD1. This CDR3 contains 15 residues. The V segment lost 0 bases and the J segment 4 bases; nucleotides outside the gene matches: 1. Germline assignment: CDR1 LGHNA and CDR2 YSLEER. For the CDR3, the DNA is TGCGCCAGCAGCCAAGATGGGACAGGGGGAGAGACCCAGTACTTC. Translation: CASSQDGTGGETQYF.

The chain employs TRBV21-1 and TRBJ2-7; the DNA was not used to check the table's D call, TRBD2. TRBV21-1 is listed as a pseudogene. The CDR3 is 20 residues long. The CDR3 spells CASSKVRQEPGGEASYEQYF. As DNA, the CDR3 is TGTGCCAGCAGCAAAGTTCGGCAGGAACCTGGGGGGGAGGCCTCCTACGAGCAGTACTTC.

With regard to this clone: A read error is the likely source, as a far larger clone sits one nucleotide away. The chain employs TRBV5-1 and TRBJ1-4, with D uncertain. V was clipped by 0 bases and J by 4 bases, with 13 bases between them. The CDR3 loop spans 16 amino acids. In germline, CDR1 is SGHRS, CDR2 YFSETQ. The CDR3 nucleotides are TGCGCCAGCAGCTTGGGAGCCCAGAGAGGTAATGAAAAACTGTTTTTT. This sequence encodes CASSLGAQRGNEKLFF. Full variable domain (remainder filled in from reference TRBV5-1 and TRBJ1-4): KAGVTQTPRYLIKTRGQQVTLSCSPISGHRSVSWYQQTPGQGLQFLFEYFSETQRNKGNFPGRFSGRQFSNSRSEMNVSTLELGDSALYLCASSLGAQRGNEKLFFGSGTQLSVL.

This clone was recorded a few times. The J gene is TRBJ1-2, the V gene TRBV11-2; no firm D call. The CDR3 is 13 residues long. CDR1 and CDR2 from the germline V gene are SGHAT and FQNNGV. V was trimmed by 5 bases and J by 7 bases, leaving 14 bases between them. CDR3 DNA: TGTGCCAGCAGCCGTGGACTCGCTGTTGGCTACACCTTC. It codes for CASSRGLAVGYTF.

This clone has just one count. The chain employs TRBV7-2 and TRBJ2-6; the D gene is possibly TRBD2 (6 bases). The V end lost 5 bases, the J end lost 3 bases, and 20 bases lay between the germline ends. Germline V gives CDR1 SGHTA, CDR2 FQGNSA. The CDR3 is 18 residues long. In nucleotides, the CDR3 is TGTGCCAGCAGCCAACACCGGGACTTTCTCAATGGGGCCAACGTCCTGACTTTC. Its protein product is CASSQHRDFLNGANVLTF. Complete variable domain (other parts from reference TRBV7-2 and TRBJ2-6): GAGVSQSPSNKVTEKGKDVELRCDPISGHTALYWYRQSLGQGLEFLIYFQGNSAPDKSGLPSDRFSAERTGGSVSTLTIQRTQQEDSAVYLCASSQHRDFLNGANVLTFGAGSRLTVL.

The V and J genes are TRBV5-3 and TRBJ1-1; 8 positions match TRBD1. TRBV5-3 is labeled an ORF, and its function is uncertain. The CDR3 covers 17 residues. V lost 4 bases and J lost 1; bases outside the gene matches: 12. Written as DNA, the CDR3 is TGTGCCAGAAGCACTAGGCAGGGGGCCTCTGAGAACACTGAAGCTTTCTTT. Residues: CARSTRQGASENTEAFF.

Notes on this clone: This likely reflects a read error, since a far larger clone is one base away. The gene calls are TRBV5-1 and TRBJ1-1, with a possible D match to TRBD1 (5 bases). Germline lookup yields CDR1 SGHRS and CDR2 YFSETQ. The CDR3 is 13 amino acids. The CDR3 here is CAGSLRGGTEAFF. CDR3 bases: TGCGCCGGCAGCTTAAGGGGTGGCACTGAAGCTTTCTTT.

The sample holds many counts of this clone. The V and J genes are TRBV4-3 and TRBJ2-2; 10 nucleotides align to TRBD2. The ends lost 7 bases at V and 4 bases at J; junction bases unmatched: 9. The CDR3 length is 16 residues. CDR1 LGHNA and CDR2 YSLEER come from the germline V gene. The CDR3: CASTPKSGRATGELFF. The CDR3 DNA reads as TGCGCCAGCACCCCCAAGAGCGGGAGGGCCACCGGGGAGCTGTTTTTT.

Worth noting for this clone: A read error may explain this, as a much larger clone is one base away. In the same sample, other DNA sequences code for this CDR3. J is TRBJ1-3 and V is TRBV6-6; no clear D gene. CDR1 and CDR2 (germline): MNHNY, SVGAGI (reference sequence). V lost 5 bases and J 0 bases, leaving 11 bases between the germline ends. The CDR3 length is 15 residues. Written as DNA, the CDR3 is TGTGCCAGCAGTCCCAGCTTCATCTCTGGAAACACCATATATTTT. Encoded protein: CASSPSFISGNTIYF.

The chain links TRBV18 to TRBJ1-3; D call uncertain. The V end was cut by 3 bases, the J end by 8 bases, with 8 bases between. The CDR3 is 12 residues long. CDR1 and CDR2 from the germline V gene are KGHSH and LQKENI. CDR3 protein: CASSPGEYTIYF. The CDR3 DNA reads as TGTGCCAGCTCACCTGGGGAATACACCATATATTTT.

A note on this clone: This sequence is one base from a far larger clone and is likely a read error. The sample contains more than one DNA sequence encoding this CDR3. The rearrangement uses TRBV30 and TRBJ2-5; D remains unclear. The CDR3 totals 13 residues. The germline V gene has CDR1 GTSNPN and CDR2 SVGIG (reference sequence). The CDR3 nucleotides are TGCGCCTGGAGTCACGGCAGTCGGGAGACCCAGTACTTC. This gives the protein CAWSHGSRETQYF.

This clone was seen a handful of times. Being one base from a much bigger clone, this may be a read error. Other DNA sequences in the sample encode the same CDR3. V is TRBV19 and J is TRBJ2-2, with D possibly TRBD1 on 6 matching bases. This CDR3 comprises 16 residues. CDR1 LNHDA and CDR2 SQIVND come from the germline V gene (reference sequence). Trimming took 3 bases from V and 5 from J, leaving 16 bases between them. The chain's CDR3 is CASSMSGHPLTGELFF. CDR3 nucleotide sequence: TGTGCCAGTAGTATGTCGGGACATCCGCTAACCGGGGAGCTGTTTTTT.

The CDR3 DNA follows: TGCGCCAGCAGCCGGGACTACAATCAGCCCCAGCATTTT. Translation: CASSRDYNQPQHF. The gene calls are TRBV4-3 and TRBJ1-5, with a tentative D call TRBD1 (5 bases). V was shortened by 4 bases and J by 3 bases, with 7 bases between the two germline ends. The CDR3 length is 13 residues. Germline V gene sequence: CDR1 LGHNA, CDR2 YSLEER.

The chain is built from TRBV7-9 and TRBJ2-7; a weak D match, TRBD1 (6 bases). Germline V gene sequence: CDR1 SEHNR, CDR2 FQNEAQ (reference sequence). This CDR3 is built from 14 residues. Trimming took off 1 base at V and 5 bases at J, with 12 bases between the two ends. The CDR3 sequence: CASSLGTGKNEQYF. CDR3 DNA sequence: TGTGCCAGCAGCTTAGGAACAGGGAAAAACGAGCAGTACTTC.

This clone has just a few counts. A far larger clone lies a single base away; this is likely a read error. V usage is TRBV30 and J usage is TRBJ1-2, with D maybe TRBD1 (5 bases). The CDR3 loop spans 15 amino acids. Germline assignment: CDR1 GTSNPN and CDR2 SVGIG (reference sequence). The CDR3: CAWRRAGFANHGYTF. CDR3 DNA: TGTGCCTGGAGAAGAGCAGGGTTTGCTAACCATGGCTACACCTTC.

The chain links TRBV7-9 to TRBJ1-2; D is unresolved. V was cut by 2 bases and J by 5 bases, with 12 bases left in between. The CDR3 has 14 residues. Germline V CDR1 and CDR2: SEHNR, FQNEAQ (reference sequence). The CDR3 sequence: CASSLLGHGYGYTF. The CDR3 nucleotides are TGTGCCAGCAGCTTACTTGGGCACGGATATGGCTACACCTTC.